These 8 T cell receptor beta chains were sequenced from one sample in a study of response to subunit inactivated influenza vaccine. MiXCR, applied by TCRdb to the RT-PCR reads, yields one record per CDR3 protein. The sample comprises approximately 480,000 distinct CDR3 sequences, 9.5% to 12% of which are singletons, and roughly 12% rests with the top ten. The source material was PBMCs from blood, sampled about 6 weeks after vaccination. The receptors here all came from a man aged 50 or older who received an inactivated influenza vaccine.

In its sample, this clonotype was seen a few times. The rearrangement uses TRBV12-3 or TRBV12-4 and TRBJ2-7; no reliable D call. The CDR3 length is 13 residues. Trimming took off 4 bases at V and 6 bases at J, with 13 bases between the two ends. This CDR3 reads CASSSGPGVEQYF. DNA of the CDR3: TGTGCCAGCAGTTCGGGTCCTGGCGTCGAGCAGTACTTC.

This clonotype was seen at least ten times. The chain has TRBV20-1 and TRBJ2-5, with TRBD2 identical over 10 bases. The CDR3 runs 16 residues. J gave up 0 bases and V 0 bases, and 4 bases lay outside the gene matches. The germline V gene has CDR1 DFQATT and CDR2 SNEGSKA (reference sequence). In nucleotides, the CDR3 is TGCAGTGCTAGAGAACCTAGCGGGAGCCACCAAGAGACCCAGTACTTC. Protein sequence: CSAREPSGSHQETQYF.

This chain uses TRBV6-5 with TRBJ2-7; maybe TRBD1 (5 bases). Trimming shortened V by 0 bases and J by 1 base, and 13 bases separated the two germline ends. The CDR3 loop spans 16 amino acids. Germline-derived CDR1 and CDR2 are MNHEY and SVGAGI. In DNA form, the CDR3 reads TGTGCCAGCAGTTACTCGTTGTGGGGCGAGTCCTACGAGCAGTACTTC. As protein: CASSYSLWGESYEQYF.

This clonotype was detected ten times or more. The rearrangement links TRBV7-9 to TRBJ2-1; D is unclear. Trimming cost V 0 bases and J 0 bases, with 9 bases left between them. Germline-derived CDR1 and CDR2 are SEHNR and FQNEAQ (reference sequence). CDR3 length equals 16 residues. CDR3 in DNA: TGTGCCAGCAGCTTAGCGGGTCCCGGCTCCTACAATGAGCAGTTCTTC. Residues: CASSLAGPGSYNEQFF.

The chain is built from TRBV10-1 and TRBJ2-3, with TRBD2 matching over 11 bases. V lost 4 bases, J lost 2 bases, and 8 bases stayed unmatched. The CDR3 totals 17 residues. Germline V gene sequence: CDR1 WNHNN, CDR2 SYGVQD (reference sequence). The CDR3 is CASSGTGTSGFTDTQYF. Here the CDR3 DNA reads TGCGCCAGCAGTGGTACCGGGACTAGCGGATTCACAGATACGCAGTATTTT.

The chain couples TRBV28 to TRBJ1-2; D ambiguous. V gave up 3 bases and J gave up 6 bases, with 11 bases separating them. The CDR3 has 13 residues. Germline V gene data show CDR1 as MDHEN and CDR2 as SYDVKM. CDR3 in DNA: TGTGCCAGCAGTTTTCCCCTCGGAAATGGCTACACCTTC. Residues: CASSFPLGNGYTF.

This clonotype was found a few times. The chain recombines TRBV9 with TRBJ2-5; possibly TRBD2 for D (6 bases). The CDR3 is 16 residues long. Germline CDR1 SGDLS, CDR2 YYNGEE. Between the trimmed V and J ends, which lost 1 base and 4 bases, there was a span of 17 bases. This chain's CDR3 is CASSVRGMGGGETQYF. The DNA for the CDR3 is TGTGCCAGCAGCGTACGGGGGATGGGGGGTGGAGAGACCCAGTACTTC. The full variable domain, in which reference TRBV9 and TRBJ2-5 provide the parts outside the CDR3, is DSGVTQTPKHLITATGQRVTLRCSPRSGDLSVYWYQQSLDQGLQFLIQYYNGEERAKGNILERFSAQQFPDLHSELNLSSLELGDSALYFCASSVRGMGGGETQYFGPGTRLLVL.

This clonotype was seen many times. The J gene is TRBJ2-7, the V gene TRBV20-1; 12 bases align to TRBD2. The length of the CDR3 is 16 residues. After removal of 4 bases from V and 3 bases from J, the junction contained 10 bases not matched to a gene. Germline values: CDR1 DFQATT, CDR2 SNEGSKA (reference sequence). The CDR3 DNA follows: TGCAGTGCTAAAAGACTAGCGGGAGAGTATAACTACGAGCAGTACTTC. Amino acids: CSAKRLAGEYNYEQYF.